This is a list of T cell receptor beta chains from one sample in a study of cytotoxic CD8 clonotypes in ibrutinib-treated CLL. The table came from immunoSEQ multiplex PCR; TCRdb's copy has only in-frame clones and leaves some out. The data show just over 200,000 clones, 60% to 80% seen once. This specimen was PBMCs, taken after 12 months of ibrutinib treatment. Receptors were obtained from a human donor with chronic lymphocytic leukemia. CDR3s include the opening cysteine and the closing phenylalanine or tryptophan. A D gene is named only where the DNA matches it firmly. A row's size may be missing; if present it is once, few, many or a size class.

NA	NA	TRBV18	TRBJ2-1	TGTGCCAGCTCACCCACAGGGTTGGGCGATGAGCAGTTCTTC	CASSPTGLGDEQFF
NA	NA	TRBV12-5	TRBJ2-3	TGTGCTAGTGGTTTGGCGGTGGGGGGTAGGGGAAAAGATACGCAGTATTTT	CASGLAVGGRGKDTQYF
NA	NA	TRBV19	TRBJ1-2	TGTGCCAGTAGCCTCAGGGCCAGGGACTATGGCTACACCTTC	CASSLRARDYGYTF
once	NA	TRBV9	TRBJ2-5	TGTGCCAGCAGCGCCGAACAGGGACCCGCGGAGACCCAGTACTTC	CASSAEQGPAETQYF
medium-sized	NA	TRBV7-8	TRBJ1-5	TGTGCCAGCAGCTTAGGGGCGACTCAGCCCCAGCATTTT	CASSLGATQPQHF
NA	NA	TRBV4-1	TRBJ1-1	TGCGCCAGCAGCCCGCCCGGACTGGGGAACTCTGAAGCTTTCTTT	CASSPPGLGNSEAFF
NA	TRBD2	TRBV27	TRBJ2-2	TGTGCCAGCACCCCCAGCGGGAGTATCACCGGGGAGCTGTTTTTT	CASTPSGSITGELFF
NA	NA	TRBV7-9	TRBJ1-1	TGTGCCAGCAGCTCGCAACAGGGTTCCACTGAAGCTTTCTTT	CASSSQQGSTEAFF
NA	NA	TRBV5-1	TRBJ1-5	TGCGCCAGCAGTGTAGGACTCAGAAAGGGTCAGCCCCAGCATTTT	CASSVGLRKGQPQHF
NA	TRBD1	TRBV25-1	TRBJ1-1	TGTGCCAGCATAGGGGACAGGGTCGGGGACACTGAAGCTTTCTTT	CASIGDRVGDTEAFF
NA	NA	TRBV5-1	TRBJ2-3	TGCGCCAGCAGCTTGAATTCGGCGACTGATACGCAGTATTTT	CASSLNSATDTQYF
NA	NA	TRBV7-2	TRBJ2-7	TGTGCCAGCAGTTGGGCCCACCCGGGCGAGCAGTACTTC	CASSWAHPGEQYF
NA	NA	TRBV19	TRBJ2-7	TGTGCCAGTAGTACTCTCTCAGGGGGGGAGCAGTACTTC	CASSTLSGGEQYF
once	NA	TRBV19	TRBJ1-1	TGTGCCAGTAGTATCTTTTTGGGACTTGATGAAGCTTTCTTT	CASSIFLGLDEAFF
NA	TRBD1	TRBV29-1	TRBJ1-1	TGCAGCACCAAAAAGGGGGCAGGGGGCGATGTGGCTTTCTTT	CSTKKGAGGDVAFF
NA	TRBD1	TRBV19	TRBJ1-2	TGTGCCAGTAGTGCCCAAGGGGGCTCGGGCGGCTACACCTTC	CASSAQGGSGGYTF
NA	NA	TRBV28	TRBJ2-3	TGTGCCAGCAGTCCCACCACAGATACGCAGTATTTT	CASSPTTDTQYF
NA	NA	TRBV6-5	TRBJ2-1	TGTGCCAGCAGTTACTCCCCGATTAGCTCCTACAATGAGCAGTTCTTC	CASSYSPISSYNEQFF
NA	NA	TRBV6-4	TRBJ2-1	TGTGCCAGCAGTGAGGGGGCGGGGGCCACGCCATTTGAGCAGTTCTTC	CASSEGAGATPFEQFF
NA	TRBD1	TRBV4-1	TRBJ1-5	TGCGCCAGCAGCCAGCCTGGGACAGGGAGCAATCAGCCCCAGCATTTT	CASSQPGTGSNQPQHF
NA	TRBD1	TRBV7-9	TRBJ1-1	TGTGCCAGCAGCGTATCTCAGGGGGGTACTGAAGCTTTCTTT	CASSVSQGGTEAFF
NA	NA	TRBV5-1	TRBJ2-5	TGCGCCAGCAGCTTAATCGGGGATCGGGGACAAGAGACCCAGTACTTC	CASSLIGDRGQETQYF
few	NA	TRBV30	TRBJ1-2	TGTGCCTGGAGTGCAGCCTATGGCTACACCTTC	CAWSAAYGYTF
NA	NA	TRBV25-1	TRBJ2-3	TGTGCCAGCAGTGATCAGTCTCGGGGCACAGATACGCAGTATTTT	CASSDQSRGTDTQYF
once	TRBD1	TRBV7-9	TRBJ1-1	TGTGCCACCCACGACAGGGCCACTATGAACACTGAAGCTTTCTTT	CATHDRATMNTEAFF
NA	NA	TRBV28	TRBJ1-5	TGTGCCAGCAGTTTAAGAGTTGGTAATCAGCCCCAGCATTTT	CASSLRVGNQPQHF
few	NA	TRBV30	TRBJ1-5	TGTGCCTGGAGTCGAGGAAGCCTTCAGCCCCAGCATTTT	CAWSRGSLQPQHF
NA	NA	TRBV7-7	TRBJ2-7	TGTGCTAGCAGCTTAGCTGCTGGACAGTGGCAGTACTTC	CASSLAAGQWQYF
NA	NA	TRBV2	TRBJ2-7	TGTGCCAGCAGACCGGACATAGCCTACGAGCAGTACTTC	CASRPDIAYEQYF
NA	NA	TRBV2	TRBJ1-1	TGTGCCATTATGCGGGAGGGCACTGAAGCTTTCTTT	CAIMREGTEAFF
NA	NA	TRBV30	TRBJ2-3	TGTGCCTGGAGTGGTCCGGCCTTAAGCACAGATACGCAGTATTTT	CAWSGPALSTDTQYF
NA	NA	TRBV5-4	TRBJ2-7	TGTGCCAGCAGCTTAGGACAGTCGTACGAGCAGTACTTC	CASSLGQSYEQYF
NA	NA	TRBV19	TRBJ1-1	TGTGCCAGTAGTAGGCGGCAGCTGAACACTGAAGCTTTCTTT	CASSRRQLNTEAFF
NA	NA	TRBV11-1	TRBJ2-3	TGTGCCAGCGGCCGGGCAGGGGGGATCACAGATACGCAGTATTTT	CASGRAGGITDTQYF
NA	NA	TRBV4-1	TRBJ1-3	TGCGCCAGCAGTCTAGGACCCGCGGATGGAAACACCATATATTTT	CASSLGPADGNTIYF
NA	NA	TRBV25-1	TRBJ1-2	TGTGCCAGCAGTTCCACGGGGATGAACTATGGCTACACCTTC	CASSSTGMNYGYTF
NA	NA	TRBV19	TRBJ1-2	TGTGCCAGCCAGGGGTATCTCTATGGCTACACCTTC	CASQGYLYGYTF
NA	TRBD2	TRBV5-4	TRBJ2-1	TGTGCCAGCAGCTTCGGGGGAGGGGCAGCCAATGAGCAGTTCTTC	CASSFGGGAANEQFF
few	TRBD2	TRBV2	TRBJ2-2	TGTGCCAGCAGTGAAGTTTCCGTGAGGACTAGCGGGAGGTTGAACGGGGAGCTGTTTTTT	CASSEVSVRTSGRLNGELFF
NA	NA	TRBV18	TRBJ2-1	TGTGCCAGCTCACCACCGCAAGCGCACATTCCTTACAATGAGCAGTTCTTC	CASSPPQAHIPYNEQFF
NA	NA	TRBV6-5	TRBJ1-3	TGTGCCAGCAAACAACAGGGAATCTCTGGAAACACCATATATTTT	CASKQQGISGNTIYF
NA	NA	TRBV15	TRBJ1-1	TGTGCCACCAGCAGTGGGGGACGGATTGAAGCTTTCTTT	CATSSGGRIEAFF
NA	NA	TRBV5-6	TRBJ1-4	TGTGCCAGCAGCCTACAGGGCGTCGATGAAAAACTGTTTTTT	CASSLQGVDEKLFF
NA	NA	TRBV7-9	TRBJ1-5	TGTGCCAGCAGCTTAGGGGATCAGCCCCAGCATTTT	CASSLGDQPQHF
NA	NA	TRBV5-1	TRBJ1-1	TGCGCCAGCAGCTTGGCCGGGGGGAGCACTGAAGCTTTCTTT	CASSLAGGSTEAFF
NA	TRBD1	TRBV7-8	TRBJ1-3	TGTGCCAGCAGCTCCCGGGACAGAGATTTTGTGTACTCTGGAAACACCATATATTTT	CASSSRDRDFVYSGNTIYF
NA	NA	TRBV11-2	TRBJ2-7	TGTGCCAGCAGCTTTAATAGTTACGACGAGCAGTACTTC	CASSFNSYDEQYF
NA	NA	TRBV4-1	TRBJ2-5	TGCGCCAGCAGCCAAGCCTTTCCCCCCCAACTCGGACTCGTTGAGACCCAGTACTTC	CASSQAFPPQLGLVETQYF
NA	TRBD1	TRBV15	TRBJ2-5	TGTGCCACCAGCAGAGGGGACAGTCGGGCCCAGTACTTC	CATSRGDSRAQYF
NA	TRBD1	TRBV6-5	TRBJ2-7	TGTGCCAGCAGACGCCCCAGGGGGCGCGGGTACGAGCAGTACTTC	CASRRPRGRGYEQYF
few	NA	TRBV2	TRBJ2-2	TGTGCCAGCAGTCCCCTCAGGGGGGGCCACACCGGGGAGCTGTTTTTT	CASSPLRGGHTGELFF